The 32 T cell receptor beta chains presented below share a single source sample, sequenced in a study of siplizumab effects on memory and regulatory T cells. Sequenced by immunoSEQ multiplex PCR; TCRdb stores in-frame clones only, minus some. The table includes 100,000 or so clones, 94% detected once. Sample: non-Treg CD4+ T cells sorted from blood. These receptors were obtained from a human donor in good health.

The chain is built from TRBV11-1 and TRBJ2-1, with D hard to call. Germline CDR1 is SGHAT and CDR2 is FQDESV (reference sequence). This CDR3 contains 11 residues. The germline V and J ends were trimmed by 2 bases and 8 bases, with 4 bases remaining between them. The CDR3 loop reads CASSLNHEQFF. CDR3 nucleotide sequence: TGTGCCAGCAGCTTAAACCATGAGCAGTTCTTC.

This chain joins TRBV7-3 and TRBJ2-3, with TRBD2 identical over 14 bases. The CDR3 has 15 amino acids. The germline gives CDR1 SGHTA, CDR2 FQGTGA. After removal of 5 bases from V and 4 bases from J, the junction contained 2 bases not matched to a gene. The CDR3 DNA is TGTGCCAGCAGCCAGGGACTAGCGGGAGCAGATACGCAGTATTTT. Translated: CASSQGLAGADTQYF.

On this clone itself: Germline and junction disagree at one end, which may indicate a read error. CDR3: CASSLGTSGRIETQYF. The CDR3 bases are TGTGCTAGCAGCTTAGGGACTAGCGGGAGGATTGAGACCCAGTACTTC. The chain recombines TRBV7-7 with TRBJ2-5; TRBD2 aligns across 15 bases. CDR3 length equals 16 residues. Per the germline V gene, CDR1 is SSHAT and CDR2 is FNYEAQ (reference sequence).

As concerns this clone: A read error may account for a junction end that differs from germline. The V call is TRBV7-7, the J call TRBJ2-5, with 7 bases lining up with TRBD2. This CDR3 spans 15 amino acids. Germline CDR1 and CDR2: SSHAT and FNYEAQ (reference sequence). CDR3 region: CASSLLGGSGETQYF. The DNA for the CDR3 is TGTGCTAGCAGCTTATTGGGCGGGAGTGGGGAGACCCAGTACTTC.

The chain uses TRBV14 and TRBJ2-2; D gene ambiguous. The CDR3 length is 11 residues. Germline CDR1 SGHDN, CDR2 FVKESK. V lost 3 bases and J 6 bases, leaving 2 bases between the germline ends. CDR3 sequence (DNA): TGTGCCAGCAGCCAGGCCGGGGAGCTGTTTTTT. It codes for CASSQAGELFF.

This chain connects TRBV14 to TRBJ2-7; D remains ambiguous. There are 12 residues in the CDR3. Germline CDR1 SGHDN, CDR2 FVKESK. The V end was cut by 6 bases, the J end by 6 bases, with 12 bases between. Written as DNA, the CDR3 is TGTGCCAGCAGAGGACCCAGAGGCGAGCAGTACTTC. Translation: CASRGPRGEQYF.

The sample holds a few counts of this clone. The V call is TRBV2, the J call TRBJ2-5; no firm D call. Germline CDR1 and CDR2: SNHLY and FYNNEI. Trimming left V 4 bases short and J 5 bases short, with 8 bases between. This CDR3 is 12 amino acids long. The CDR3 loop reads CASSAKTETQYF. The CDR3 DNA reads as TGTGCCAGCAGTGCCAAAACGGAGACCCAGTACTTC.

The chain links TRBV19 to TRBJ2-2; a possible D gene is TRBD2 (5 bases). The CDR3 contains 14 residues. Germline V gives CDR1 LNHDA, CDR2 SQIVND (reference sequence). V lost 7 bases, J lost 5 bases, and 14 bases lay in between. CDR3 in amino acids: CASKSSARTGELFF. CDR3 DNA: TGTGCCAGTAAGAGTAGCGCCAGAACCGGGGAGCTGTTTTTT.

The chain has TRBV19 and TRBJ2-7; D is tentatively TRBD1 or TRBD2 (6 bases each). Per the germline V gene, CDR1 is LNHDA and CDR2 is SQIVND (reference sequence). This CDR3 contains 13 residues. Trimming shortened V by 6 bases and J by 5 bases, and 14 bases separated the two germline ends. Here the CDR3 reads CASRGGIVDEQYF. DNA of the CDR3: TGTGCCAGTAGAGGGGGGATTGTAGACGAGCAGTACTTC.

CDR3 protein: CASSFRQTATNEKLFF. The CDR3 nucleotides are TGTGCCAGCAGTTTCAGACAGACTGCAACTAATGAAAAACTGTTTTTT. This chain links TRBV6-5 with TRBJ1-4; weak D call: TRBD1 (5 bases). Germline V gives CDR1 MNHEY, CDR2 SVGAGI. Trimming removed 4 bases from V and 0 bases from J, with 12 bases in between. This CDR3 comprises 16 residues.

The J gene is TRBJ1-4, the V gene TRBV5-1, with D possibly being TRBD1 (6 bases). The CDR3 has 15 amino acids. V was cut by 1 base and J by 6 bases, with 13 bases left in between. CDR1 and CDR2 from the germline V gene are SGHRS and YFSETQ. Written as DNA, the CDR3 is TGCGCCAGCAGCTTGCAAGGGGCAGGGGATGAAAAACTGTTTTTT. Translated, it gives CASSLQGAGDEKLFF.

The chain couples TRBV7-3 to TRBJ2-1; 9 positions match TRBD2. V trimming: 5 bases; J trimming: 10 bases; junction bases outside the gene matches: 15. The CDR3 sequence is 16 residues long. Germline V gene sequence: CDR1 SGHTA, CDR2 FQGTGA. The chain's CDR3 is CASSPLGSSGKNEQFF. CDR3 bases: TGTGCCAGCAGCCCCCTGGGTTCTAGCGGGAAAAACGAGCAGTTCTTC.

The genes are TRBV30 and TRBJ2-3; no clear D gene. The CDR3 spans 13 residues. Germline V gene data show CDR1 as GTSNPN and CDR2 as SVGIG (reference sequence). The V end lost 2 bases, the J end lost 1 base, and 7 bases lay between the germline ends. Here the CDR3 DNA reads TGTGCCTGGAGTCTACAGCGCACAGATACGCAGTATTTT. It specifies CAWSLQRTDTQYF. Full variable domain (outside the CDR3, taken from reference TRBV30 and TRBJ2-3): SQTIHQWPATLVQPVGSPLSLECTVEGTSNPNLYWYRQAAGRGLQLLFYSVGIGQISSEVPQNLSASRPQDRQFILSSKKLLLSDSGFYLCAWSLQRTDTQYFGPGTRLTVL.

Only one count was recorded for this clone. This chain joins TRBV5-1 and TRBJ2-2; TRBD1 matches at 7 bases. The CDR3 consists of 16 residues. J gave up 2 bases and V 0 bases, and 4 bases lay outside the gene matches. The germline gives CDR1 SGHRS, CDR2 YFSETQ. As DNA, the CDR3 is TGCGCCAGCAGCTTGGCGGGGACAGCAAACACCGGGGAGCTGTTTTTT. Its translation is CASSLAGTANTGELFF.

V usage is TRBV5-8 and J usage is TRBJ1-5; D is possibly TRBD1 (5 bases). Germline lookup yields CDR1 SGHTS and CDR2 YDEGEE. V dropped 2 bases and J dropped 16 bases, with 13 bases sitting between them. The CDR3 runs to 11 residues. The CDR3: CASSFLGVRHF. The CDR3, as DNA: TGTGCCAGCAGCTTCCTGGGGGTAAGACATTTT.

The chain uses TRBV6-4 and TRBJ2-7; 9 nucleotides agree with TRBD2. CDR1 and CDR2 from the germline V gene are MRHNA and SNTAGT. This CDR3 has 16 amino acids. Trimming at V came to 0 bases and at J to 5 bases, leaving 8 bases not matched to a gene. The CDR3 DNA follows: TGTGCCAGCAGTGACTCCAGGGCGGGAGGGCCGCACGAGCAGTACTTC. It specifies CASSDSRAGGPHEQYF.

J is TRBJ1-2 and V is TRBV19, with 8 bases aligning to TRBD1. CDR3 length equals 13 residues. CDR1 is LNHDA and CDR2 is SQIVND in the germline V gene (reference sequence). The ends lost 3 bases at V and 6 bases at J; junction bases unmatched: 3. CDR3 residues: CASSMDREDGYTF. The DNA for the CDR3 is TGTGCCAGTAGTATGGACAGGGAAGATGGCTACACCTTC.

The CDR3 reads CASSLYRDRTDTQYF. The DNA for the CDR3 is TGTGCCAGCAGCCTGTACCGGGACCGCACAGATACGCAGTATTTT. The V call is TRBV5-4, the J call TRBJ2-3; tentatively, D is TRBD1 or TRBD2 (5 bases each). Per germline, CDR1 SGHNT and CDR2 YYREEE (reference sequence). This CDR3 is 15 amino acids long. The V gene lost 4 bases and the J gene lost 1 base, with 13 bases spanning the gap.

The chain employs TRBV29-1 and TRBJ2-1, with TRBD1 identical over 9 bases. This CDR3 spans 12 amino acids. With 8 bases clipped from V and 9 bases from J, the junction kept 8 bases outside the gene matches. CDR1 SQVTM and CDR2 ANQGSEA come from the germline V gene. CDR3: CSIGTGGVEQFF. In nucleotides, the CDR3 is TGCAGCATAGGAACAGGGGGCGTTGAGCAGTTCTTC.

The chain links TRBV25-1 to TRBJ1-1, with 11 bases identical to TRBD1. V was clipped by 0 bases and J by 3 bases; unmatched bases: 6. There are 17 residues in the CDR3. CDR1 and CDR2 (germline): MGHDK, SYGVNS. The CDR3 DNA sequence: TGTGCCAGCAGTGAATATAGGGGGACAGGGGGATACACTGAAGCTTTCTTT. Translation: CASSEYRGTGGYTEAFF.

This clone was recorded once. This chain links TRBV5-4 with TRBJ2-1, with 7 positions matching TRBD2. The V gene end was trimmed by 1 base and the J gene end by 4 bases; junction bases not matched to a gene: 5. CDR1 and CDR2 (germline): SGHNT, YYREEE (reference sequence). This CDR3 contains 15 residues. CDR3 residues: CASSLLVAGYNEQFF. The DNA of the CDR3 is TGTGCCAGCAGCTTGTTAGTAGCGGGTTACAATGAGCAGTTCTTC.

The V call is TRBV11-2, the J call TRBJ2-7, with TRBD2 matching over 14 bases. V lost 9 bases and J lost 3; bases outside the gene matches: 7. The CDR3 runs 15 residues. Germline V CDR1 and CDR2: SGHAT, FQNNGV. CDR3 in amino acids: CASSKGLAGVYEQYF. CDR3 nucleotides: TGTGCCAGTAGTAAGGGACTAGCGGGAGTCTACGAGCAGTACTTC.

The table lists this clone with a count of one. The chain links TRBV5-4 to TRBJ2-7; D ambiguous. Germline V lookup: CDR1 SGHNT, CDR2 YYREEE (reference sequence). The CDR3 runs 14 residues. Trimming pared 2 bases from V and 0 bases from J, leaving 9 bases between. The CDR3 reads CASSFSGSSYEQYF. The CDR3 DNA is TGTGCCAGCAGCTTTAGTGGAAGCTCCTACGAGCAGTACTTC.

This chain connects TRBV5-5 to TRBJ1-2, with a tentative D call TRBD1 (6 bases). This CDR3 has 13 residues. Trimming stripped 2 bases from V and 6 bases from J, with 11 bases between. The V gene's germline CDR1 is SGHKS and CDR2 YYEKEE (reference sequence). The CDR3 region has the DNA TGTGCCAGCAGCTTCATACAGGGAGATGGCTACACCTTC. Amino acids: CASSFIQGDGYTF. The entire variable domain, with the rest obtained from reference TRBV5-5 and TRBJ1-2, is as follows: DAGVTQSPTHLIKTRGQQVTLRCSPISGHKSVSWYQQVLGQGPQFIFQYYEKEERGRGNFPDRFSARQFPNYSSELNVNALLLGDSALYLCASSFIQGDGYTFGSGTRLTVV.

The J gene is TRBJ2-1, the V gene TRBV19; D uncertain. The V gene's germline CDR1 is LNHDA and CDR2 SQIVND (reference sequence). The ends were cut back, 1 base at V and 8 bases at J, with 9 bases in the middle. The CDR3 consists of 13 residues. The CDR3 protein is CASSIGEAYEQFF. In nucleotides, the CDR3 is TGTGCCAGTAGTATAGGAGAGGCTTATGAGCAGTTCTTC.

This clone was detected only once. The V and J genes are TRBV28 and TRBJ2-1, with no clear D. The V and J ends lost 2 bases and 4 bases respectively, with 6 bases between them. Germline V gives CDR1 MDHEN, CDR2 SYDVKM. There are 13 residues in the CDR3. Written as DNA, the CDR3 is TGTGCCAGCAGTTTAGGAGTGTACAATGAGCAGTTCTTC. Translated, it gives CASSLGVYNEQFF.

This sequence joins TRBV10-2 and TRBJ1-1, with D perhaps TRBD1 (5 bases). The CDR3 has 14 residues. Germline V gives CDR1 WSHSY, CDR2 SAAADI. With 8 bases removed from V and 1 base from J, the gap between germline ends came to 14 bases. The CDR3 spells CASSPNGQNTEAFF. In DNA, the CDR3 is TGCGCCAGCTCCCCAAATGGACAGAACACTGAAGCTTTCTTT.

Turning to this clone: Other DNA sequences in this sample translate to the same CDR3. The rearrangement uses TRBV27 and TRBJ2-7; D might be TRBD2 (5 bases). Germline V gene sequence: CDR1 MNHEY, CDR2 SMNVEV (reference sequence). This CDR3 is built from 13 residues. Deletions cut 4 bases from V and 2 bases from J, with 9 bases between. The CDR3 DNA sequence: TGTGCCAGCAGTTCCTCGGGAACCTACGAGCAGTACTTC. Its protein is CASSSSGTYEQYF.

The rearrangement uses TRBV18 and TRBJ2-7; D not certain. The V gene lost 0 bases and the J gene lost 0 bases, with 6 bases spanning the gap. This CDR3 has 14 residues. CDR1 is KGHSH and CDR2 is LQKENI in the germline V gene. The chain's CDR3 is CASSPPGSSYEQYF. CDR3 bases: TGTGCCAGCTCACCACCGGGCAGCTCCTACGAGCAGTACTTC.

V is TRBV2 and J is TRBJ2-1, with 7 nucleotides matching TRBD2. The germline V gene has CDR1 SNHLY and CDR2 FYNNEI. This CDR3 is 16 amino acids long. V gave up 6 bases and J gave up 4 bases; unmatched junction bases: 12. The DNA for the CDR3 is TGTGCCAGCAGGCCCACTAGCGTTGGCTTTTACAATGAGCAGTTCTTC. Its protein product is CASRPTSVGFYNEQFF.

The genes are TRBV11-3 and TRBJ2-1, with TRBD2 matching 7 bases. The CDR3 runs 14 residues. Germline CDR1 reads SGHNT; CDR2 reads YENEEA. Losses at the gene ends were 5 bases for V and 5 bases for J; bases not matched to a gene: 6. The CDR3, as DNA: TGTGCCAGCAGCCTAAGCGGGACCAACAATGAGCAGTTCTTC. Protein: CASSLSGTNNEQFF.

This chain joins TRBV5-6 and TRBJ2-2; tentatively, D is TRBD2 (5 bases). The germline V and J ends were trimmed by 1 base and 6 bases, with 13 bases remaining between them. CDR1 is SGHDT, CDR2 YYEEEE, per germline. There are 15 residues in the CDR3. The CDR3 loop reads CASSLLVAPAGELFF. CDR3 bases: TGTGCCAGCAGCTTGTTGGTAGCGCCGGCCGGGGAGCTGTTTTTT.